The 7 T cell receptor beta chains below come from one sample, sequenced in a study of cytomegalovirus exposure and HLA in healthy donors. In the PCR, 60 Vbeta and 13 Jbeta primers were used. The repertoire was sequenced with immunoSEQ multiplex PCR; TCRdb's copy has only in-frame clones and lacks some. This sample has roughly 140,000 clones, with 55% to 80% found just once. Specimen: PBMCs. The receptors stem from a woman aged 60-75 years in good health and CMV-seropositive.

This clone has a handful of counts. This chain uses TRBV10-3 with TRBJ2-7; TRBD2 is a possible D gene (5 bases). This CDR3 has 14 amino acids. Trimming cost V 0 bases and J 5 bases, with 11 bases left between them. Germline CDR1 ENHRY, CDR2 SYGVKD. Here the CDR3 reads CAISESSGIHEQYF. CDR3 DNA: TGTGCCATCAGTGAGTCTTCGGGAATCCACGAGCAGTACTTC.

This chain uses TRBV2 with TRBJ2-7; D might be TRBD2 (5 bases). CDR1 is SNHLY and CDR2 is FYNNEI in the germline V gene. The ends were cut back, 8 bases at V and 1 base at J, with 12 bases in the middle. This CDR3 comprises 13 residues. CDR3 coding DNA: TGTGCCAGCCTTTACTGGAGGTCCTACGAGCAGTACTTC. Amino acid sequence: CASLYWRSYEQYF. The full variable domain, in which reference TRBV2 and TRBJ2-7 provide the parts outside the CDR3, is EPEVTQTPSHQVTQMGQEVILRCVPISNHLYFYWYRQILGQKVEFLVSFYNNEISEKSEIFDDQFSVERPDGSNFTLKIRSTKLEDSAMYFCASLYWRSYEQYFGPGTRLTVT.

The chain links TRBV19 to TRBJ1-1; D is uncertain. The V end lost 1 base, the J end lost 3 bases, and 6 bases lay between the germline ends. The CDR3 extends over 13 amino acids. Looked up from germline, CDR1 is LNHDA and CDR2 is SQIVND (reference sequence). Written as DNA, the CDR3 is TGTGCCAGTAGTATAGGCGGAGACACTGAAGCTTTCTTT. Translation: CASSIGGDTEAFF.

CDR3: CAIQAGEDNEQFF. The CDR3 DNA follows: TGTGCCATCCAAGCGGGAGAGGACAATGAGCAGTTCTTC. This chain joins TRBV10-3 and TRBJ2-1; 8 bases map to TRBD2. V lost 8 bases and J lost 5; bases outside the gene matches: 5. The CDR3 totals 13 residues. Germline V gene sequence: CDR1 ENHRY, CDR2 SYGVKD.

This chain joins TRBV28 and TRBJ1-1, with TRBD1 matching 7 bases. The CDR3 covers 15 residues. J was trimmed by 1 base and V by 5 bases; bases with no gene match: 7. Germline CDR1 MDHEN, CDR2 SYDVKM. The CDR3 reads CASSQIDRENTEAFF. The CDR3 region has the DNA TGTGCCAGCAGTCAAATAGACAGGGAGAACACTGAAGCTTTCTTT.

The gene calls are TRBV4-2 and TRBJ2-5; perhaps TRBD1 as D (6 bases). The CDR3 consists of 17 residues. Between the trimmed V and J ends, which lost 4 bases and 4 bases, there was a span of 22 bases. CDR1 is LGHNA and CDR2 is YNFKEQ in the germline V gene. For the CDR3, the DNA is TGTGCCAGCAGCCCAATAAAGGTGGGGGCAGCGCTAGAGACCCAGTACTTC. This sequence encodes CASSPIKVGAALETQYF.

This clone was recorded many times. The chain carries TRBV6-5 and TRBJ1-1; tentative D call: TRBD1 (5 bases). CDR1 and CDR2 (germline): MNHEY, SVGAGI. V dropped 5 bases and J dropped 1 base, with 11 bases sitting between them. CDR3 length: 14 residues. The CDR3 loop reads CASSRQTGNTEAFF. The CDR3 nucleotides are TGTGCCAGCAGTCGTCAAACAGGGAACACTGAAGCTTTCTTT.